A single sample is the source of the 30 T cell receptor beta chains below, sequenced in a study of naive and memory T cell subsets. Study conclusions and caveats: Possibly reflecting memory cells re-expressing CD45RA, a few larger clonotypes occurred in naive repertoires, especially CD8.

Both TRBC1 and TRBC2 were covered by a beta constant-region primer of two equimolar oligonucleotides. The ligated cDNA underwent four PCR rounds using SP2 and nested alpha and beta constant-region primers. A single record per CDR3 protein comes from TCRdb applying MiXCR to the UMI-ligation and nested PCR reads. The sample holds roughly 100,000 distinct CDR3 sequences, 13% to 15% seen once. These TCRs' antigens remain unknown. The sequencing input was naive CD8+ T cells from blood. The receptors shown here come from a human donor in good health.

V gene TRBV29-1 combines with J gene TRBJ1-1; D is unresolved. CDR3 size: 13 residues. Trimming took 3 bases from V and 2 from J, leaving 10 bases between them. Looked up from germline, CDR1 is SQVTM and CDR2 is ANQGSEA. The CDR3 is CSVDEGSNTEAFF. In DNA form, the CDR3 reads TGCAGCGTTGATGAGGGATCCAACACTGAAGCTTTCTTT.

The gene calls are TRBV4-3 and TRBJ2-3; D not resolved. The germline V gene encodes CDR1 LGHNA and CDR2 YSLEER. This CDR3 region has 14 residues. The germline V and J ends were trimmed by 0 bases and 4 bases, with 8 bases remaining between them. CDR3 in amino acids: CASSQEGLSDTQYF. The CDR3 DNA reads as TGCGCCAGCAGCCAAGAAGGGTTGTCAGATACGCAGTATTTT.

This clonotype has a handful of counts. This chain links TRBV29-1 with TRBJ2-2; no clear D. Deletions cut 4 bases from V and 0 bases from J, with 6 bases between. The CDR3 is made up of 13 amino acids. The germline V gene encodes CDR1 SQVTM and CDR2 ANQGSEA. This CDR3 is CSVGGANTGELFF. CDR3 coding DNA: TGCAGCGTTGGCGGTGCGAACACCGGGGAGCTGTTTTTT.

This chain joins TRBV12-3 or TRBV12-4 and TRBJ2-7; TRBD1 is a possible D gene (7 bases). The CDR3 spans 16 residues. With 4 bases removed from V and 6 bases from J, the gap between germline ends came to 22 bases. CDR3 sequence reads: CASSSPLGQGEVEQYF. The CDR3 DNA sequence: TGTGCCAGCAGTTCCCCCTTGGGTCAGGGGGAGGTCGAGCAGTACTTC.

The chain employs TRBV11-2 and TRBJ1-1; a weak D match, TRBD1 (6 bases). The CDR3 has 17 amino acids. CDR1 SGHAT and CDR2 FQNNGV come from the germline V gene. Trimming cost V 5 bases and J 0 bases, with 19 bases left between them. The CDR3 DNA follows: TGTGCCAGCAGCCCCACTGGGGCAGGGGAGATGAACACTGAAGCTTTCTTT. It codes for CASSPTGAGEMNTEAFF.

This sequence joins TRBV28 and TRBJ2-5, with D perhaps matching TRBD2 (7 bases). With 6 bases removed from V and 7 bases from J, the gap between germline ends came to 24 bases. The CDR3 sequence is 16 residues long. In germline, CDR1 is MDHEN, CDR2 SYDVKM. Here the CDR3 reads CASSPTGMGREWTQYF. CDR3 DNA sequence: TGTGCCAGCAGCCCCACAGGGATGGGGCGGGAGTGGACCCAGTACTTC.

The chain is built from TRBV13 and TRBJ2-5, with D tentatively TRBD2 (5 bases). CDR1 and CDR2 from the germline V gene are PRHDT and FYEKMQ (reference sequence). Trimming shortened V by 5 bases and J by 5 bases, and 12 bases separated the two germline ends. The CDR3 length is 13 residues. The CDR3 DNA sequence: TGTGCCAGCAGCCCACAGTGGGAGGAGACCCAGTACTTC. This encodes CASSPQWEETQYF.

The genes are TRBV28 and TRBJ2-7; D uncertain. From germline, CDR1 is MDHEN and CDR2 SYDVKM. The germline V and J ends were trimmed by 2 bases and 6 bases, with 8 bases remaining between them. This CDR3 region has 12 residues. The CDR3 sequence is CASSLTAGEQYF. The CDR3 region has the DNA TGTGCCAGCAGTTTAACGGCTGGCGAGCAGTACTTC. Supplemented by reference TRBV28 and TRBJ2-7, the full variable domain reads DVKVTQSSRYLVKRTGEKVFLECVQDMDHENMFWYRQDPGLGLRLIYFSYDVKMKEKGDIPEGYSVSREKKERFSLILESASTNQTSMYLCASSLTAGEQYFGPGTRLTVT.

V gene TRBV24-1 combines with J gene TRBJ2-2, with 9 bases lining up with TRBD1. CDR1 KGHDR and CDR2 SFDVKD come from the germline V gene. Trimming cost V 9 bases and J 4 bases; bases outside gene matches: 5. The CDR3 contains 14 residues. The CDR3 DNA reads as TGTGCCACCCTCGGGACAGGGTCCACCGGGGAGCTGTTTTTT. It yields the protein CATLGTGSTGELFF.

This clonotype was seen many times. The J gene is TRBJ2-3, the V gene TRBV4-3, with a tentative D call TRBD2 (6 bases). CDR3 length: 12 amino acids. The germline V and J ends were trimmed by 5 bases and 9 bases, with 12 bases remaining between them. Germline loops: CDR1 LGHNA, CDR2 YSLEER. The CDR3 loop reads CASSYPGGTQYF. CDR3 bases: TGCGCCAGCAGCTACCCTGGAGGGACGCAGTATTTT.

This sequence joins TRBV29-1 and TRBJ1-2; D is ambiguous. The CDR3 spans 12 residues. With 4 bases removed from V and 2 bases from J, the gap between germline ends came to 8 bases. The germline gives CDR1 SQVTM, CDR2 ANQGSEA. Here the CDR3 DNA reads TGCAGCGTTGGGGAACAGAACTATGGCTACACCTTC. Translation gives CSVGEQNYGYTF.

V is TRBV20-1 and J is TRBJ2-3, with TRBD2 matching over 9 bases. CDR3 length equals 17 residues. Trimming cost V 2 bases and J 2 bases; bases outside gene matches: 11. Germline CDR1 is DFQATT and CDR2 is SNEGSKA (reference sequence). The CDR3, as DNA: TGCAGTGCTAGAAGGAAAGGCGGGGGGGGCTACACAGATACGCAGTATTTT. Protein sequence: CSARRKGGGGYTDTQYF.

The CDR3 DNA reads as TGTGCCTGGAGTGGGGGAGCTGGGAGCAATCAGCCCCAGCATTTT. It specifies CAWSGGAGSNQPQHF. The rearrangement uses TRBV30 and TRBJ1-5; no firm D call. CDR1 and CDR2 (germline): GTSNPN, SVGIG (reference sequence). Trimming removed 1 base from V and 1 base from J, with 11 bases in between. The CDR3 is 15 amino acids.

This clonotype was detected many times. The V call is TRBV29-1, the J call TRBJ1-2; D gene uncertain. Trimming stripped 2 bases from V and 0 bases from J, with 10 bases between. CDR3 size: 14 residues. Germline V lookup: CDR1 SQVTM, CDR2 ANQGSEA. Here the CDR3 reads CSVEFRQTNYGYTF. The CDR3, as DNA: TGCAGCGTTGAATTCCGACAAACTAACTATGGCTACACCTTC.

This clonotype showed up many times. The V and J genes are TRBV25-1 and TRBJ2-7, with D hard to call. V was pared by 6 bases and J by 4 bases, with 16 bases between. CDR1 is MGHDK and CDR2 is SYGVNS in the germline V gene. The CDR3 is made up of 14 amino acids. In DNA, the CDR3 is TGTGCCAGCAGCTTAGACACTGGGGTATACGAGCAGTACTTC. Its translation is CASSLDTGVYEQYF.

This clonotype was seen a handful of times. The rearrangement joins TRBV4-2 to TRBJ1-2; possible D gene TRBD1, 5 bases. Looked up from germline, CDR1 is LGHNA and CDR2 is YNFKEQ. The CDR3 loop spans 16 amino acids. The germline V and J ends were trimmed by 1 base and 4 bases, with 16 bases remaining between them. The CDR3, as DNA: TGTGCCAGCAGCCAAGTAACCGACTCGGGGGGCTATGGCTACACCTTC. This encodes CASSQVTDSGGYGYTF.

The table lists this clonotype with many counts. The chain uses TRBV27 and TRBJ1-2; maybe TRBD1 (6 bases). Germline values: CDR1 MNHEY, CDR2 SMNVEV (reference sequence). The CDR3 loop spans 14 amino acids. V lost 2 bases, J lost 8 bases, and 15 bases lay in between. The CDR3 protein is CASSLTKQGNGYTF. The CDR3 DNA sequence: TGTGCCAGCAGTTTAACAAAACAGGGTAACGGCTACACCTTC.

The genes are TRBV11-3 and TRBJ1-1; D unclear. V lost 5 bases and J 4 bases, leaving 8 bases between the germline ends. This CDR3 is built from 12 residues. CDR1 is SGHNT, CDR2 YENEEA, per germline. The CDR3 DNA is TGTGCCAGCAGCGGAGGAGGCACTGAAGCTTTCTTT. Its protein is CASSGGGTEAFF.

This chain connects TRBV11-1 to TRBJ1-1; TRBD1 agrees at 9 bases. V was pared by 5 bases and J by 5 bases, with 12 bases of the junction left unmatched. From germline, CDR1 is SGHAT and CDR2 FQDESV (reference sequence). The CDR3 covers 16 residues. The CDR3 DNA is TGTGCCAGCAGCCCGGGGGACCTGGGACAGGGTACTGAAGCTTTCTTT. This sequence encodes CASSPGDLGQGTEAFF.

There are many counts of this clonotype. This chain joins TRBV27 and TRBJ2-7; no reliable D call. Germline V lookup: CDR1 MNHEY, CDR2 SMNVEV (reference sequence). Deletions cut 5 bases from V and 4 bases from J, with 18 bases between. This CDR3 spans 15 amino acids. This CDR3 is CASSPYPPGAYEQYF. The CDR3, as DNA: TGTGCCAGCAGTCCATACCCTCCAGGTGCGTACGAGCAGTACTTC.

At least ten counts were recorded for this clonotype. The gene calls are TRBV28 and TRBJ1-5; possibly TRBD1 for D (6 bases). This CDR3 has 15 residues. Trimming took off 7 bases at V and 0 bases at J, with 13 bases between the two ends. Looked up from germline, CDR1 is MDHEN and CDR2 is SYDVKM. CDR3 sequence: CASKDSSYSNQPQHF. CDR3 sequence (DNA): TGTGCCAGCAAGGACAGTTCATATAGCAATCAGCCCCAGCATTTT. The full variable domain, its missing parts supplied by reference TRBV28 and TRBJ1-5, is DVKVTQSSRYLVKRTGEKVFLECVQDMDHENMFWYRQDPGLGLRLIYFSYDVKMKEKGDIPEGYSVSREKKERFSLILESASTNQTSMYLCASKDSSYSNQPQHFGDGTRLSIL.

V and J are TRBV12-3 or TRBV12-4 and TRBJ2-5; D ambiguous. The ends were cut back, 3 bases at V and 3 bases at J, with 2 bases in the middle. CDR3 size: 11 residues. For the CDR3, the DNA is TGTGCCAGCAGTTTCAAAGAGACCCAGTACTTC. It translates to CASSFKETQYF.

This clonotype was observed at least ten times. The chain is built from TRBV9 and TRBJ2-7; D gene unclear. There are 15 residues in the CDR3. V was trimmed by 3 bases and J by 4 bases, leaving 17 bases between them. Germline V gene lookup returns CDR1 SGDLS and CDR2 YYNGEE. CDR3 DNA sequence: TGTGCCAGCAGCGACGGAATCCGGGCACCTTACGAGCAGTACTTC. This gives the protein CASSDGIRAPYEQYF. Together with reference TRBV9 and TRBJ2-7, the CDR3 gives the full variable domain: DSGVTQTPKHLITATGQRVTLRCSPRSGDLSVYWYQQSLDQGLQFLIQYYNGEERAKGNILERFSAQQFPDLHSELNLSSLELGDSALYFCASSDGIRAPYEQYFGPGTRLTVT.

This clonotype showed up just a few times. The rearrangement joins TRBV7-9 to TRBJ2-7, with no clear D. V lost 1 base, J lost 4 bases, and 17 bases lay in between. Germline loops: CDR1 SEHNR, CDR2 FQNEAQ (reference sequence). The CDR3 runs 16 residues. The CDR3 DNA is TGTGCCAGCAGCTTAGTGGATGTCTGGCAGAAGTACGAGCAGTACTTC. Amino acids: CASSLVDVWQKYEQYF.

This clonotype was observed a few times. The chain combines TRBV18 with TRBJ1-2; no clear D. V lost 6 bases, J lost 2 bases, and 22 bases lay in between. In germline, CDR1 is KGHSH, CDR2 LQKENI. This CDR3 contains 17 residues. The CDR3 DNA reads TGTGCCAGCTCCCTTCAACGATTCGGTGACGGCAACTATGGCTACACCTTC. It specifies CASSLQRFGDGNYGYTF. Based on the CDR3 plus reference TRBV18 and TRBJ1-2, the full variable domain is NAGVMQNPRHLVRRRGQEARLRCSPMKGHSHVYWYRQLPEEGLKFMVYLQKENIIDESGMPKERFSAEFPKEGPSILRIQQVVRGDSAAYFCASSLQRFGDGNYGYTFGSGTRLTVV.

This clonotype was seen a handful of times. This chain connects TRBV28 to TRBJ1-2; the D is unclear. Trimming left V 5 bases short and J 1 base short, with 20 bases between. CDR3 length: 17 residues. The germline V gene encodes CDR1 MDHEN and CDR2 SYDVKM. The CDR3 region is CASSTDVPREFNYGYTF. The CDR3 DNA follows: TGTGCCAGCAGTACCGATGTTCCCCGGGAATTTAACTATGGCTACACCTTC.

A note on this clonotype: Given a much more abundant clone one base away, this may be a read error. This chain uses TRBV2 with TRBJ2-1; the match to TRBD2 covers 7 bases. Germline V CDR1 and CDR2: SNHLY, FYNNEI. The CDR3 runs 15 residues. V was pared by 6 bases and J by 0 bases, with 5 bases of the junction left unmatched. CDR3 DNA: TGTGCCAGCAGGGGAAGCGGGAACTCCTACAATGAGCAGTTCTTC. Its protein is CASRGSGNSYNEQFF.

This clonotype was observed a handful of times. This rearrangement joins TRBV27 to TRBJ2-3; tentatively, D is TRBD1 (5 bases). This CDR3 contains 13 residues. V lost 2 bases and J lost 5, with 8 bases in between. From germline, CDR1 is MNHEY and CDR2 SMNVEV (reference sequence). The CDR3 loop reads CASSLSRVDTQYF. CDR3 DNA: TGTGCCAGCAGTTTAAGCAGGGTAGATACGCAGTATTTT.

This clonotype was detected a few times. The rearrangement links TRBV4-3 to TRBJ2-3, with D possibly being TRBD1 (5 bases). V was clipped by 0 bases and J by 3 bases, with 7 bases between them. This CDR3 contains 14 residues. Germline lookup yields CDR1 LGHNA and CDR2 YSLEER. CDR3 residues: CASSQDKGTDTQYF. Written as DNA, the CDR3 is TGCGCCAGCAGCCAAGATAAGGGGACAGATACGCAGTATTTT.

This clonotype was detected many times. The chain carries TRBV6-2 or TRBV6-3 and TRBJ2-4; D is unresolved. The CDR3 covers 16 residues. Trimming pared 0 bases from V and 1 base from J, leaving 10 bases between. Germline lookup yields CDR1 MNHEY and CDR2 SVGEGT. The chain's CDR3 is CASSYSRSEAKNIQYF. The CDR3 bases are TGTGCCAGCAGTTACTCGAGAAGTGAGGCCAAAAACATTCAGTACTTC.